The text below deals with one T cell receptor (beta chain). These data are taken from a study of blood T cell repertoires in COVID-19. Study information: T cells, B-cell-depleted T cells, or PBMCs provided the cDNA or gDNA that served as material.

Authors' methods: It was from reference gene primer amplification that nucleated cell counts were estimated. TCRdb's table, derived via immunoSEQ multiplex PCR, lists solely in-frame clones and lacks some. V and J calls and clone size follow that table, whereas D and trimming were derived from the DNA. The data show around 120,000 clones, with about 87% seen just once and roughly 29% held by the top ten. CDR3 size: 15 residues. CDR1 is LNHDA and CDR2 is SQIVND in the germline V gene (reference sequence). The V end lost 3 bases, the J end lost 0 bases, and 10 bases lay between the germline ends. V usage is TRBV19 and J usage is TRBJ2-3; no definite D call. The TCR sequence derives from a woman between 65 and 79 years old with acute or convalescent COVID-19. Sequencing was performed on peripheral blood. CDR3 DNA: TGTGCCAGTAGTATTGGAGATGCCAGCACAGATACGCAGTATTTT. Translated, it gives CASSIGDASTDTQYF.